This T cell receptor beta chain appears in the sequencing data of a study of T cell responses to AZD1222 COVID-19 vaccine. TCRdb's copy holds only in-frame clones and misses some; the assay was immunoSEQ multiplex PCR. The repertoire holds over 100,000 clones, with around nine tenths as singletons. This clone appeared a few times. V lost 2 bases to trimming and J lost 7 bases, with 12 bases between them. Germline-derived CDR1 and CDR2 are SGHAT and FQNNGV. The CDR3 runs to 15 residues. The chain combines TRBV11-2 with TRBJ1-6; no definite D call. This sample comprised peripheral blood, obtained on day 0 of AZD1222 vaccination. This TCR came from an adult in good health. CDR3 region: CASSLIGHGNSPLHF. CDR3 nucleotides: TGTGCCAGCAGCTTAATTGGGCACGGAAATTCACCCCTCCACTTT.